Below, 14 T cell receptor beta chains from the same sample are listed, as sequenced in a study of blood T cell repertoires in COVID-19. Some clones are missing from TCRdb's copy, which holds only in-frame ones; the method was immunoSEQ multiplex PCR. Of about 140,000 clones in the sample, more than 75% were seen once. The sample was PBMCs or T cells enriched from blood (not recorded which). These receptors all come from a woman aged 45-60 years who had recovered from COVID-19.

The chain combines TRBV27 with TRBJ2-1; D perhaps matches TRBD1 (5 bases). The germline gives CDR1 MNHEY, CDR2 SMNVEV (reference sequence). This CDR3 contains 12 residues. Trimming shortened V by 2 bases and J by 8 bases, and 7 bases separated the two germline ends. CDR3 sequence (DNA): TGTGCCAGCAGTTTACTAGGGGATGAGCAGTTCTTC. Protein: CASSLLGDEQFF.

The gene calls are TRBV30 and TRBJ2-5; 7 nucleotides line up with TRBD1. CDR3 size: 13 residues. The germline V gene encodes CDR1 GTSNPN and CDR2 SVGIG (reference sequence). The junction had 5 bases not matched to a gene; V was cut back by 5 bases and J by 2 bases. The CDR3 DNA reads TGTGCCTGGTCACCGGGACAGCAAGAGACCCAGTACTTC. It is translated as CAWSPGQQETQYF.

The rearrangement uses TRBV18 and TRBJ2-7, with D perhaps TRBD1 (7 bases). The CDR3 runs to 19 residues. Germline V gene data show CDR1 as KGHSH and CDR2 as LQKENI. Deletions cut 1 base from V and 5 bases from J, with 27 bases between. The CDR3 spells CASSPLGGSGAGGFDEQYF. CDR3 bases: TGTGCCAGCTCACCACTTGGAGGCTCCGGGGCAGGGGGGTTCGACGAGCAGTACTTC.

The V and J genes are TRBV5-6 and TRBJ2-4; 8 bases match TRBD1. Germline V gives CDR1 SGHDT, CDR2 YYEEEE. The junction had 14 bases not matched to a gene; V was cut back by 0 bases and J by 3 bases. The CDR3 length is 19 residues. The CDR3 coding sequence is TGTGCCAGCAGCTTGGCAGGCAGGGGGCGCGAATTTGGCAAAAACATTCAGTACTTC. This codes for CASSLAGRGREFGKNIQYF.

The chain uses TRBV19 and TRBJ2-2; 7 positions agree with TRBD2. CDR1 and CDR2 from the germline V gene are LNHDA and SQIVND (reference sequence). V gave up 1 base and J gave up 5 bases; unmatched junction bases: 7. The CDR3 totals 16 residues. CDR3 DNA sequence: TGTGCCAGTAGTATAGGAGCGGGGCTTTCTACCGGGGAGCTGTTTTTT. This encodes CASSIGAGLSTGELFF.

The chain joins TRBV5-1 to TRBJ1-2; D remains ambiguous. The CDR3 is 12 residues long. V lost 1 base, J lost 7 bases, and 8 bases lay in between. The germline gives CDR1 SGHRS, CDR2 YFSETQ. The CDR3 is CASSLSSGGYTF. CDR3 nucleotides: TGCGCCAGCAGCTTGAGTTCGGGTGGCTACACCTTC.

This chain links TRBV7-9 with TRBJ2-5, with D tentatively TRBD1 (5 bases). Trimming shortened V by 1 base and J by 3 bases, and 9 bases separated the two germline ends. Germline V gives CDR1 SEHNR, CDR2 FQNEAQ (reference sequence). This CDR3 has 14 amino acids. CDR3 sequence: CASSLEYRKETQYF. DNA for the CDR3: TGTGCCAGCAGCTTAGAGTACAGGAAAGAGACCCAGTACTTC.

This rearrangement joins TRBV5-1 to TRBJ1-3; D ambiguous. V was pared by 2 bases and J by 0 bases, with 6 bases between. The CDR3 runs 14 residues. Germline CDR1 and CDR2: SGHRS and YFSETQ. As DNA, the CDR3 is TGCGCCAGCAGCTTCGAGGGCTCTGGAAACACCATATATTTT. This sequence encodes CASSFEGSGNTIYF.

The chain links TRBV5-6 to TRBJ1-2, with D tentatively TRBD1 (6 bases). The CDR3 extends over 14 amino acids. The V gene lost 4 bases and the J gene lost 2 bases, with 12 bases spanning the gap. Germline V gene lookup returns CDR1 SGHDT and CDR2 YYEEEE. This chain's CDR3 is CASSPVGGNYGYTF. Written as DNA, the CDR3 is TGTGCCAGCAGCCCGGTAGGGGGAAACTATGGCTACACCTTC.

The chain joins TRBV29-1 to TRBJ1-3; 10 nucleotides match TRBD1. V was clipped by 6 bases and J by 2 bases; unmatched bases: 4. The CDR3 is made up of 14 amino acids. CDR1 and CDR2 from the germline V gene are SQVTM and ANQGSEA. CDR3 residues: CSVPGTGAGNTIYF. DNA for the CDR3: TGCAGCGTCCCCGGGACAGGGGCTGGAAACACCATATATTTT.

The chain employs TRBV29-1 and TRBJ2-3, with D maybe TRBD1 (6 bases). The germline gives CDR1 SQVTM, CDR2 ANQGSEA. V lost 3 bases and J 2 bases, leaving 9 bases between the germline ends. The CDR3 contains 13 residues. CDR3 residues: CSVERGYTDTQYF. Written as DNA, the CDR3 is TGCAGCGTTGAGAGGGGGTACACAGATACGCAGTATTTT.

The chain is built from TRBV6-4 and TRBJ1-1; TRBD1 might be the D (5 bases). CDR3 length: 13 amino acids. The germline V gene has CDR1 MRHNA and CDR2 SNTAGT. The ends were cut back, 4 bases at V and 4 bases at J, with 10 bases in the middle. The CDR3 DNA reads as TGTGCCAGCAGTGTAATGGGGGGCACTGAAGCTTTCTTT. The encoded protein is CASSVMGGTEAFF.

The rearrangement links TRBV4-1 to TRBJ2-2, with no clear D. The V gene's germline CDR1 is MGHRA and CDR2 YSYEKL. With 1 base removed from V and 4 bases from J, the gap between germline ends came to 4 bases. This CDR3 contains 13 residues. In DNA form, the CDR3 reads TGCGCCAGCAGCCAAGGCGTCACCGGGGAGCTGTTTTTT. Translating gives CASSQGVTGELFF.

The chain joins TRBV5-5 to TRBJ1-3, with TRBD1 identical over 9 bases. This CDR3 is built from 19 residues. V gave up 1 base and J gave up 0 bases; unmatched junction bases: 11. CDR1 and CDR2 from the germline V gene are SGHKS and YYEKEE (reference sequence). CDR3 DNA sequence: TGTGCCAGCAGCTTGAGTTGGTACAGGGGGCCCCTCTCTGGAAACACCATATATTTT. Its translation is CASSLSWYRGPLSGNTIYF.